This note documents a single TCR beta chain sequence. This clonotype has only a few counts. Its antigen is currently not known. No much larger clonotype is one base removed from it; base qualities were not supplied. Measured from the cysteine to the phenylalanine, the CDR3 is 12 residues long. Here the CDR3 DNA is all that survives: 36 bases in frame from base 1. Trimming takes 6 bases from V and 5 bases from J, and the germline ends sit 11 bases apart. CDR1 is given as DFQATT and CDR2 as SNEGSKA, both from the germline V gene (reference sequence). The data belong to a study of T cells in Graves' hyperthyroidism and ophthalmopathy (dated by TCRdb to about 2019). Regarding the study in general: Peripheral blood was collected at initial diagnosis, before any treatment. To identify distinguishing TCR V-J signatures, a discovery cohort of around 100 patients was used, comprising 40 to 45 with Graves' ophthalmopathy and around 60 with stable Graves' hyperthyroidism. Prospective prediction of ophthalmopathy was tested in an independent validation cohort consisting of 18 hyperthyroidism patients and around 17 patients who later progressed to ophthalmopathy. The 80 to 100 discovery patients were randomly divided into training and test sets at a 7:3 ratio. The study also compared thyroid tissue and blood T-cell repertoires from about six Graves' hyperthyroidism patients. Once sampling was done, hyperthyroidism patients were given methimazole at a starting dose of 30 mg daily, whereas ophthalmopathy patients were given high-dose intravenous methylprednisolone. The paper describes TCR Vbeta CDR3 sequencing of roughly 130 peripheral blood samples, made up of about 41 ophthalmopathy patients, 70 to 80 hyperthyroidism patients and 17 progressor patients.

Stable Graves' hyperthyroidism was defined as the absence of progression to ophthalmopathy over 18 months of follow-up. Hyperthyroidism patients were newly diagnosed, with disease duration under 2 months, and aged 18 to 65 years. The study excluded patients with uncontrolled infections, other autoimmune diseases, pregnancy or lactation. Diagnoses relied on clinical symptoms, serum thyroxine and TRAb, thyroid ultrasound and orbital computed tomography. PBMCs were separated from roughly 10 ml of fresh peripheral blood using Ficoll-Paque density gradient centrifugation. Total RNA was extracted with Trizol reagent, and quality was checked on an Agilent 2100 Bioanalyzer. Study-wide findings and limitations: Most expanded thyroid clonotypes (frequency above 0.001) were also detected in blood, a finding suggesting that blood repertoires may reflect thyroid immune responses. In validation, the model predicted progression to ophthalmopathy with roughly 66% sensitivity and 72% to 75% specificity, a median of 6.5 months before onset. A model built on a 13 V-J signature distinguished ophthalmopathy from stable hyperthyroidism, reaching over 85% sensitivity and approximately 83% specificity in cross-validation and 80%/75% in testing. No statistical method was used to fix the sample size in advance, and group allocation was not hidden from the investigators.

Amplification of TCR beta CDR3 regions was carried out from RNA transcripts. For the first round of RT-PCR on the TCR CDR3, the HTBI primer set was used together with the Qiagen OneStep RT-PCR kit. Libraries were constructed in a second round of multiplex PCR, after which size selection and purification were performed. Paired-end sequencing of the libraries was performed with 100 bp reads on an Illumina HiSeq2000. Per the original workflow: Raw data were processed with SOAPnuke, discarding reads with adapters, uncalled bases, mean Phred below 15, or no exact constant-primer or identifier match. High-quality paired reads were merged with COPE v1.2.5, and unique nucleotide sequences were defined as clonotypes. MiTCR v1.1 was used to align the clonotypes against IMGT TRBV, TRBD and TRBJ reference segments. The analysis was restricted to V-J combinations with a frequency above 0.0001, which together covered 99.2% of the repertoires. A TCS score was defined as the ratio of F50 (clonal expansion) to E x V (chaos), with BLOSUM62-based TCRdist applied between CDR3 peptides within each V-J. Welch's t-statistics and random forest reduced 500 to 550 V-J features to fewer than 15, which were used in a naive Bayes classifier (R e1071). TCRdb applied fastp at Q25 and MiXCR to the public reads, then kept only in-frame beta chains. Every entry covers one CDR3 protein and lists the most common genes and DNA from its rows. The V and J calls come from TCRdb's annotation, not from the publication. The sample table records about 480,000 distinct CDR3 sequences; 14% of these occur just once. The ten largest clones take up around 17% of the sample.

The specimen sequenced was blood. This clonotype originated in a woman under 30 with Graves' hyperthyroidism. The rearranged segments are TRBV20-1 and TRBJ2-4; no D gene can be assigned with confidence. The nucleotide sequence is given as TGCAGTGCCCCCAATGGTCAAAACATTCAGTACTTC. The resulting protein is CSAPNGQNIQYF.